This T cell receptor (beta chain) was retrieved from a study of tumor-infiltrating lymphocytes in glioblastoma multiforme (dated by TCRdb to 2016 to 2017). A note on the overall study: Whether intratumoral genomic heterogeneity fosters TIL diversity was tested through joint investigation of somatic mutations, TIL diversity and immune response activity.

The paper as a whole reports these results and caveats: T cells were not sorted into functional subsets, and such sorting was noted by the authors as a future improvement. Only one glioblastoma patient was included in the TCR and somatic mutation analysis, limiting generalizability. Clone frequencies may be distorted by RNA-based TCR sequencing because unequal numbers of TCR transcripts are carried by T cells.

TCRB libraries were constructed from RNA through three rounds of nested multiplex PCR following a modified ARM-PCR protocol with multiple V-beta primers and a C-beta primer. ProtoScript II Reverse Transcriptase and a C-beta primer were used to synthesize TCRB-specific cDNA from around 550 ng total RNA. The description of the TCRB libraries did not mention any unique molecular identifiers. The third PCR added barcodes and adapters over approximately 25 cycles with Deep VentR (exo-) polymerase, followed by gel purification of 250-500 bp bands. TCRB libraries were sequenced with 250 bp paired-end reads on an Illumina HiSeq 2500. Turning to the authors' computational methods: Reads were cleaned with Trimmomatic, merged with FLASH, assigned V, D and J segments with MiGEC, and analyzed with VDJtools. The Shannon-Wiener diversity index, calculated using VDJtools, was used to quantify repertoire diversity. TCRdb ran its own pipeline on the public reads, namely fastp trimming at Q25 and MiXCR clone calling, and kept in-frame beta chains. Rows merge per CDR3 protein into single entries with the most common DNA and genes. These V and J calls are TCRdb output, not the study's own analysis. This sample holds approximately 20,000 distinct CDR3 sequences; approximately 70% were observed only once. In total, the top ten clones hold around 19% of the sample.

The CDR3 goes from the cysteine to the phenylalanine over 12 residues. Only the CDR3 portion is preserved as DNA: 36 bases, with reading frame beginning at the first base. CDR1 and CDR2 were assigned from the germline V gene as MNHEY and SVGEGT. V is pared back by 5 bases and J by 9 bases, with 13 bases lying between the germline termini. For peripheral blood mononuclear cells, total RNA was isolated with TRIzol reagent and then purified using the RNeasy kit. All RNA had OD 260/280 ratios above 1.9 and RNA integrity numbers above 6.5. Points on this clonotype: Its antigen is currently not known. One base away there is no much larger clone; base qualities are not given.

The receptor chain draws on TRBV6-2 or TRBV6-3 and TRBJ1-1; the D gene is unclear. Source material: peripheral blood. This receptor was obtained from a male donor with glioblastoma. The nucleotide sequence reads TGTGCCAGCAGTCACCGCTACTCCCAAGCTTTCTTT. Its coded protein is CASSHRYSQAFF.